One and the same sample provided the 25 T cell receptor beta chains below, sequenced in a study of shared clonotypes between healthy human individuals. TCRdb's copy holds only in-frame clones and misses some; the assay was immunoSEQ multiplex PCR. The sample has around 2.5 million clones; over 85% are singletons. Sequenced sample: naive CD4+ T cells from PBMCs. The subset: CD45RA+ positively selected. These TCRs come from a man between 18 and 35 years old in good health. Some clones in this sample may be carry-over from other donors' samples.

V gene TRBV28 combines with J gene TRBJ2-2; D possibly uses TRBD1 or TRBD2 (6 bases each). CDR1 is MDHEN and CDR2 is SYDVKM in the germline V gene. The CDR3 is 17 residues long. V lost 4 bases, J lost 5 bases, and 20 bases lay in between. This CDR3 is CASSSPFGGGGTGELFF. The CDR3 DNA reads as TGTGCCAGCAGTTCCCCGTTCGGGGGCGGAGGAACCGGGGAGCTGTTTTTT.

The CDR3 DNA reads TGTGCCAGCAGCTCCGGGACACCTGGTTGGACGACCTTC. Its translation: CASSSGTPGWTTF. The chain combines TRBV7-9 with TRBJ1-2; the D gene is possibly TRBD1 (6 bases). The CDR3 totals 13 residues. The V and J ends lost 4 bases and 14 bases respectively, with 20 bases between them. Germline-derived CDR1 and CDR2 are SEHNR and FQNEAQ (reference sequence). Full variable domain (outside the CDR3, taken from reference TRBV7-9 and TRBJ1-2): DTGVSQNPRHKITKRGQNVTFRCDPISEHNRLYWYRQTLGQGPEFLTYFQNEAQLEKSRLLSDRFSAERPKGSFSTLEIQRTEQGDSAMYLCASSSGTPGWTTFGSGTRLTVV.

The chain employs TRBV5-4 and TRBJ1-4, with 8 bases identical to TRBD1. Per germline, CDR1 SGHNT and CDR2 YYREEE (reference sequence). The trim removed 3 bases at V and 8 bases at J, leaving 9 bases unmatched. The CDR3 loop spans 15 amino acids. This chain's CDR3 is CASSSSRGPKEKLFF. The CDR3 DNA reads as TGTGCCAGCAGCTCCTCCAGGGGGCCAAAGGAAAAACTGTTTTTT.

This rearrangement joins TRBV29-1 to TRBJ2-1, with D unresolved. The CDR3 sequence is 12 residues long. Germline V gene sequence: CDR1 SQVTM, CDR2 ANQGSEA. The CDR3 coding sequence is TGCAGTGCCGGCAGCTCCTACAATGAGCAGTTCTTC. This encodes CSAGSSYNEQFF.

The genes are TRBV5-1 and TRBJ2-6; no definite D call. The germline V gene has CDR1 SGHRS and CDR2 YFSETQ. V was clipped by 0 bases and J by 1 base, with 8 bases between them. This CDR3 comprises 16 residues. CDR3 loop: CASSLAVGSGANVLTF. The CDR3 DNA sequence: TGCGCCAGCAGCTTGGCCGTGGGGTCTGGGGCCAACGTCCTGACTTTC.

The chain joins TRBV28 to TRBJ2-1; D remains ambiguous. Germline V gene lookup returns CDR1 MDHEN and CDR2 SYDVKM. Trimming pared 4 bases from V and 0 bases from J, leaving 13 bases between. This CDR3 is 16 amino acids long. CDR3 region: CASSSLSPSSYNEQFF. The CDR3 DNA follows: TGTGCCAGCAGTTCCCTCTCCCCGAGCTCCTACAATGAGCAGTTCTTC.

Here the CDR3 reads CASTRGTGGTYYGYTF. The CDR3 DNA reads as TGTGCCAGCACCCGAGGGACGGGGGGAACCTACTATGGCTACACCTTC. This rearrangement joins TRBV6-6 to TRBJ1-2, with D maybe TRBD1 (5 bases). V shed 7 bases and J shed 3 bases, with 21 bases lying between them. The CDR3 length is 16 residues. The germline CDR1 and CDR2 sequences are MNHNY and SVGAGI (reference sequence).

The sample holds a few counts of this clone. The V gene is TRBV28, the J gene TRBJ1-5; D remains ambiguous. The CDR3 runs 13 residues. Germline V gene data show CDR1 as MDHEN and CDR2 as SYDVKM. Between the trimmed V and J ends, which lost 8 bases and 3 bases, there was a span of 11 bases. CDR3 region: CASGSHNNQPQHF. CDR3 nucleotides: TGTGCCAGCGGGTCGCATAACAATCAGCCCCAGCATTTT. The full variable domain, its missing parts supplied by reference TRBV28 and TRBJ1-5, is DVKVTQSSRYLVKRTGEKVFLECVQDMDHENMFWYRQDPGLGLRLIYFSYDVKMKEKGDIPEGYSVSREKKERFSLILESASTNQTSMYLCASGSHNNQPQHFGDGTRLSIL.

The V and J genes are TRBV5-5 and TRBJ2-1; 13 bases fit TRBD2. This CDR3 is 15 amino acids long. Per germline, CDR1 SGHKS and CDR2 YYEKEE (reference sequence). The ends lost 4 bases at V and 6 bases at J; junction bases unmatched: 4. Written as DNA, the CDR3 is TGTGCCAGCAGCCGACTAGCGGGAGGATCCAATGAGCAGTTCTTC. It yields the protein CASSRLAGGSNEQFF.

This rearrangement joins TRBV7-2 to TRBJ1-4; maybe TRBD1 (6 bases). The germline gives CDR1 SGHTA, CDR2 FQGNSA. The CDR3 runs 14 residues. Trimming left V 2 bases short and J 7 bases short, with 11 bases between. CDR3 sequence: CASSLTGGREKLFF. The CDR3 coding sequence is TGTGCCAGCAGCTTAACCGGGGGCCGTGAAAAACTGTTTTTT.

V gene TRBV10-3 combines with J gene TRBJ2-3; 13 bases fit TRBD2. This CDR3 spans 16 amino acids. Germline V gives CDR1 ENHRY, CDR2 SYGVKD. After removal of 2 bases from V and 4 bases from J, the junction contained 3 bases not matched to a gene. The CDR3 bases are TGTGCCATCAGTGAGGGACTAGCGGGAGTTTCAGATACGCAGTATTTT. The encoded protein is CAISEGLAGVSDTQYF.

V is TRBV7-9 and J is TRBJ1-2, with 9 bases lining up with TRBD1. This CDR3 spans 15 amino acids. Germline V CDR1 and CDR2: SEHNR, FQNEAQ (reference sequence). With 6 bases clipped from V and 7 bases from J, the junction kept 12 bases outside the gene matches. This CDR3 is CASSFSAGQGFGYTF. In nucleotides, the CDR3 is TGTGCCAGCAGTTTCAGCGCGGGACAGGGTTTTGGCTACACCTTC.

V gene TRBV18 combines with J gene TRBJ1-1, with D perhaps matching TRBD1 (5 bases). The germline V gene has CDR1 KGHSH and CDR2 LQKENI. The V and J ends lost 4 bases and 1 base respectively, with 13 bases between them. The CDR3 contains 15 residues. This CDR3 is CASSQAGTPNTEAFF. For the CDR3, the DNA is TGTGCCAGCTCACAGGCAGGGACCCCGAACACTGAAGCTTTCTTT.

This clone came up a few times. The genes are TRBV18 and TRBJ1-4, with D maybe TRBD1 (5 bases). The CDR3 is 13 residues long. Germline V gene lookup returns CDR1 KGHSH and CDR2 LQKENI. Trimming cost V 4 bases and J 2 bases, with 5 bases left between them. The CDR3 DNA follows: TGTGCCAGCTCACGACAGACTAATGAAAAACTGTTTTTT. Translating gives CASSRQTNEKLFF.

This clone was seen a single time. J is TRBJ2-5 and V is TRBV30; TRBD1 aligns across 7 bases. V shed 0 bases and J 6 bases; nucleotides not matched to a gene: 7. From germline, CDR1 is GTSNPN and CDR2 SVGIG (reference sequence). The CDR3 has 14 amino acids. For the CDR3, the DNA is TGTGCCTGGAGTGTAGGGGGCCCGTTGAAGACCCAGTACTTC. Its translation: CAWSVGGPLKTQYF.

The DNA of the CDR3 is TGTGCCATCAGTGAGGGACCTATGGGTGAGCAGTTCTTC. Amino acids: CAISEGPMGEQFF. The gene calls are TRBV10-3 and TRBJ2-1, with unresolved D. The V and J ends lost 2 bases and 9 bases respectively, with 11 bases between them. Per germline, CDR1 ENHRY and CDR2 SYGVKD. The CDR3 sequence is 13 residues long.

V gene TRBV7-9 combines with J gene TRBJ1-2; D gene unclear. Germline assignment: CDR1 SEHNR and CDR2 FQNEAQ (reference sequence). V was cut by 1 base and J by 9 bases, with 21 bases left in between. The CDR3 is 16 amino acids. This chain's CDR3 is CASSLEVWHGPRSYTF. CDR3 nucleotides: TGTGCCAGCAGCTTAGAAGTTTGGCACGGGCCAAGGAGCTACACCTTC.

On this clone itself: Other DNA sequences in this sample translate to the same CDR3. The rearrangement links TRBV6-5 to TRBJ2-3, with D possibly matching TRBD2 (5 bases). V shed 0 bases and J shed 6 bases, with 10 bases lying between them. Germline CDR1 is MNHEY and CDR2 is SVGAGI. There are 14 residues in the CDR3. The CDR3 reads CASSYSRGRDTQYF. The CDR3 DNA sequence: TGTGCCAGCAGTTACTCGAGAGGGCGGGATACGCAGTATTTT.

This chain joins TRBV18 and TRBJ1-3; D uncertain. The V and J ends lost 2 bases and 0 bases respectively, with 8 bases between them. CDR3 length: 15 amino acids. CDR1 and CDR2 (germline): KGHSH, LQKENI. The CDR3 reads CASSPMADSGNTIYF. CDR3 sequence (DNA): TGTGCCAGCTCACCAATGGCCGACTCTGGAAACACCATATATTTT.

This clone showed up just once. V usage is TRBV7-8 and J usage is TRBJ2-1; 8 nucleotides line up with TRBD2. Unmatched junction bases numbered 7, after V lost 4 bases and J lost 8 bases. Germline CDR1 SGHVS, CDR2 FQNEAQ. The CDR3 extends over 14 amino acids. CDR3: CASSWEREWDEQFF. In nucleotides, the CDR3 is TGTGCCAGCAGCTGGGAGCGGGAGTGGGATGAGCAGTTCTTC. Together with reference TRBV7-8 and TRBJ2-1, the CDR3 gives the full variable domain: GAGVSQSPRYKVAKRGQDVALRCDPISGHVSLFWYQQALGQGPEFLTYFQNEAQLDKSGLPSDRFFAERPEGSVSTLKIQRTQQEDSAVYLCASSWEREWDEQFFGPGTRLTVL.

The rearrangement links TRBV5-1 to TRBJ2-2; no definite D call. This CDR3 region has 16 residues. Germline assignment: CDR1 SGHRS and CDR2 YFSETQ. Trimming shortened V by 0 bases and J by 5 bases, and 14 bases separated the two germline ends. The CDR3 nucleotides read TGCGCCAGCAGCTTGGAGGCACCCTCGATGACCGGGGAGCTGTTTTTT. It encodes CASSLEAPSMTGELFF.

The chain carries TRBV27 and TRBJ2-7; TRBD1 matches 8 bases. Germline loops: CDR1 MNHEY, CDR2 SMNVEV (reference sequence). Trimming cost V 6 bases and J 6 bases; bases outside gene matches: 10. CDR3 length equals 14 residues. For the CDR3, the DNA is TGTGCCAGCAGACGTGACAGGGGCTTGACCGAGCAGTACTTC. It is translated as CASRRDRGLTEQYF.

This chain uses TRBV18 with TRBJ2-7, with 7 positions matching TRBD2. The CDR3 covers 17 residues. V lost 3 bases and J lost 3; bases outside the gene matches: 14. From germline, CDR1 is KGHSH and CDR2 LQKENI. In DNA form, the CDR3 reads TGTGCCAGCTCACCCCTAGCAGCGCTAGCGGAGGACTACGAGCAGTACTTC. It translates to CASSPLAALAEDYEQYF.

The CDR3 sequence: CASSPVGEGGETQYF. The CDR3 nucleotides are TGTGCCAGCTCTCCGGTCGGAGAGGGCGGAGAGACCCAGTACTTC. The chain is built from TRBV7-3 and TRBJ2-5; maybe TRBD2 (5 bases). The germline CDR1 and CDR2 sequences are SGHTA and FQGTGA. V was cut by 8 bases and J by 4 bases, with 20 bases left in between. The CDR3 extends over 15 amino acids.

The CDR3, as DNA: TGTGCCAGCAGACGCGGAAGACGGTGGGCCGTTGACACCTTC. It codes for CASRRGRRWAVDTF. J is TRBJ1-2 and V is TRBV6-5, with D hard to call. The CDR3 is made up of 14 amino acids. The V and J ends lost 6 bases and 12 bases respectively, with 23 bases between them. Germline V CDR1 and CDR2: MNHEY, SVGAGI.